One T cell receptor (beta chain) is described in this entry. The data stem from a study of blood T cell repertoires in COVID-19. Study background: T cells, B-cell-depleted T cells, or PBMCs supplied cDNA or gDNA.

TCRdb's copy holds only in-frame clones and misses some; the assay was immunoSEQ multiplex PCR. The sample yields about 120,000 clones, around 89% seen once. The CDR3 is 15 amino acids. V dropped 6 bases and J dropped 8; count of bases not matched to a gene: 8. Germline assignment: CDR1 MDHEN and CDR2 SYDVKM. The chain couples TRBV28 to TRBJ1-4; TRBD1 matches at 11 bases. Input material: peripheral blood. The clonotype comes from a man in his 70s with active or convalescent COVID-19. The CDR3 here is CASSPSGTGGEKLFF. CDR3 DNA: TGTGCCAGCAGCCCTAGTGGGACAGGGGGAGAAAAACTGTTTTTT.